This record concerns one T cell receptor beta chain sequence. The sample belongs to a study of Tregs in tolerant kidney transplant recipients. The data were produced by immunoSEQ multiplex PCR, yet TCRdb's version contains in-frame clones alone and is incomplete. The table lists 75,000 to 80,000 clones, less than 95% of them singletons. Germline CDR1 and CDR2: LNHDA and SQIVND (reference sequence). The CDR3 extends over 19 amino acids. V lost 5 bases and J 0 bases, leaving 20 bases between the germline ends. The chain joins TRBV19 to TRBJ2-6, with D tentatively TRBD2 (6 bases). The sequence was obtained from a human donor who received a combined kidney and bone marrow transplant. The input for sequencing was Tregs from blood, taken before the transplant. CDR3 protein: CASSVASGAGYSGANVLTF. CDR3 nucleotides: TGTGCCAGTAGTGTAGCCTCCGGGGCGGGGTACTCTGGGGCCAACGTCCTGACTTTC.